At least ten counts were recorded for the clone carrying this T cell receptor beta chain. What it binds is unknown. TCRdb reprocessed the 5' RACE reads with MiXCR, giving one entry per CDR3 protein. Here the sample spans approximately 82,000 distinct CDR3 sequences, approximately 12% being singletons. The time point is: sample taken at primary tumor resection. From tumor, nontumor lung or frozen PBMC, whole RNA was taken unsorted for sequencing. The donors, around 71 patients with untreated early-stage non-small cell lung cancer, provided the samples. Germline V gives CDR1 SGHDN, CDR2 FVKESK. The CDR3 totals 14 residues. V lost 1 base and J lost 9, with 15 bases in between. This sample was included in a study of spatial heterogeneity in lung cancer. Study-wide background: Fewer alpha-chain than beta-chain sequences were consistently detected.

Study findings and constraints: Tumor TCRs that were ubiquitous and expanded showed up in blood more at resection than follow-up.

This sequence was found in a male donor with early-stage non-small cell lung cancer. V and J are TRBV14 and TRBJ1-1; no firm D call. Here the sequenced sample was PBMCs, taken at surgery. The CDR3 DNA sequence: TGTGCCAGCAGCCAAGTGTCCGTCGCAAAGCAAGCTTTCTTT. This codes for CASSQVSVAKQAFF.